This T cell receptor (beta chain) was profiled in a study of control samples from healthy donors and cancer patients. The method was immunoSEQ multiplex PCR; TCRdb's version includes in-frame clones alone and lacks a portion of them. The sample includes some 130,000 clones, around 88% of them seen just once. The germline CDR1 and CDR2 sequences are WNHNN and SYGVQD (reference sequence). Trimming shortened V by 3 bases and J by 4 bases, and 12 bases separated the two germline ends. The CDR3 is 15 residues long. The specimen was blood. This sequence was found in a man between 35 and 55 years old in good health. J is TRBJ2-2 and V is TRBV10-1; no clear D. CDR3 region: CASSEMSVGTGELFF. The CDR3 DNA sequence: TGCGCCAGCAGTGAAATGTCCGTGGGCACCGGGGAGCTGTTTTTT.